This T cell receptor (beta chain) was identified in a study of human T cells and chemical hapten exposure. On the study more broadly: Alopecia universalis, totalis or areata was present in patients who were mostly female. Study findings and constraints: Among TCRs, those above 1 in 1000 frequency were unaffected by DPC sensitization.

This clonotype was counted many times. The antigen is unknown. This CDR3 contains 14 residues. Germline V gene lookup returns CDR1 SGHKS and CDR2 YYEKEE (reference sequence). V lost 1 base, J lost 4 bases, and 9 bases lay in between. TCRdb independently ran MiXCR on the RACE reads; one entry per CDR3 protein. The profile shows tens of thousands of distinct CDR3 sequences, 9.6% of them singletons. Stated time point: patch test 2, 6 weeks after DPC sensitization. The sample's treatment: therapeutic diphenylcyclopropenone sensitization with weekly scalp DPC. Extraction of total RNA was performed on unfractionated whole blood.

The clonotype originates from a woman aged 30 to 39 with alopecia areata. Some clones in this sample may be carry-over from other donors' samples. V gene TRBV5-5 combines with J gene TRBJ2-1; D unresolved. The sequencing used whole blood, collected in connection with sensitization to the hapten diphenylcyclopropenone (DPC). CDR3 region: CASSLKGQYNEQFF. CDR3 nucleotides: TGTGCCAGCAGCTTGAAGGGTCAGTACAATGAGCAGTTCTTC.